This is a list of T cell receptor beta chains from one sample in a study of cytomegalovirus exposure and HLA in healthy donors. Clones were sequenced by immunoSEQ multiplex PCR, and TCRdb holds only the in-frame ones, with some missing. The top ten clones hold roughly 3.3% of a sample with 65,000 or so clones, around 77% of them seen once. Sequences were obtained from PBMCs. Receptors were obtained from a woman aged 40 to 50 in good health and CMV-seropositive. Each CDR3 is given with its conserved first and last residue. Each record gives: D gene, J gene, clone size, V gene, CDR3 DNA, CDR3 protein. The D gene is left open where the match is weak. A clone size is listed for some rows: how often the clone was seen (once, few, many), or a class if it is expanded.

TRBD1,TRBJ1-2,NA,TRBV19,TGTGCCAATAATGCAGGGGGCAACTATGGCTACACCTTC,CANNAGGNYGYTF
NA,TRBJ2-3,NA,TRBV7-2,TGTGCCAGCAGCGTAGACATGAACACAGATACGCAGTATTTT,CASSVDMNTDTQYF
NA,TRBJ2-7,few,TRBV19,TGTGCCAGTAGTATGAACCTCGGCGAGCAGTACTTC,CASSMNLGEQYF
TRBD1,TRBJ2-1,NA,TRBV6-6,TGTGCCAGCAGTCGGACAGGGGATGAGCAGTTCTTC,CASSRTGDEQFF
TRBD1,TRBJ2-2,once,TRBV19,TGTGCCAGTGTTAACAGGGGGCGAACCGGGGAGCTGTTTTTT,CASVNRGRTGELFF
TRBD1,TRBJ1-5,NA,TRBV2,TGTGCCAGCAGTAGGGACAGGGGGAGCGTTCAGCCCCAGCATTTT,CASSRDRGSVQPQHF
TRBD2,TRBJ2-3,NA,TRBV6-6,TGTGCCAGCAGTCCTACTAGCGGGCGGGATACGCAGTATTTT,CASSPTSGRDTQYF
TRBD2,TRBJ2-3,NA,TRBV9,TGTGCCAGCAACCGGGGGGGGCCGTGGAAAACAGATACGCAGTATTTT,CASNRGGPWKTDTQYF
NA,TRBJ2-7,NA,TRBV15,TGTGCCACCAGCAGAGATCGACAAGACTACGAGCAGTACTTC,CATSRDRQDYEQYF
TRBD2,TRBJ2-3,NA,TRBV10-1,TGCGCCAGCAGTGTCCTAGCGGGGGAAGGAAAGGATACGCAGTATTTT,CASSVLAGEGKDTQYF
NA,TRBJ1-1,NA,TRBV7-9,TGTGCCAGCAGCTTAAACCCCAGAGAAGCTTTCTTT,CASSLNPREAFF